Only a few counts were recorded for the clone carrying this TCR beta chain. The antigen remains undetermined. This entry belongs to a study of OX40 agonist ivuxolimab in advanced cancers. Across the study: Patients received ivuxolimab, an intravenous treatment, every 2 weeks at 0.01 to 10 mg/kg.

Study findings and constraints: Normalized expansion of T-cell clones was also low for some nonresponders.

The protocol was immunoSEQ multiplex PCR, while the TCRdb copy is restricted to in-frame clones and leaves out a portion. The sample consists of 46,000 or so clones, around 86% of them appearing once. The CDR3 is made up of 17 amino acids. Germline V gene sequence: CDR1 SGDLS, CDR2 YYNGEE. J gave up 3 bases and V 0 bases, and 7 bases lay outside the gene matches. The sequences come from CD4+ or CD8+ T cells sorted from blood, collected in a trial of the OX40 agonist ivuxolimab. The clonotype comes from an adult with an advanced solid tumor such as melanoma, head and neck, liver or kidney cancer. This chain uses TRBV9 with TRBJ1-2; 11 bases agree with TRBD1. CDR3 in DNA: TGTGCCAGCAGCGTAGGGACAGGGGGCCGATCCCACTATGGCTACACCTTC. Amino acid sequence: CASSVGTGGRSHYGYTF.